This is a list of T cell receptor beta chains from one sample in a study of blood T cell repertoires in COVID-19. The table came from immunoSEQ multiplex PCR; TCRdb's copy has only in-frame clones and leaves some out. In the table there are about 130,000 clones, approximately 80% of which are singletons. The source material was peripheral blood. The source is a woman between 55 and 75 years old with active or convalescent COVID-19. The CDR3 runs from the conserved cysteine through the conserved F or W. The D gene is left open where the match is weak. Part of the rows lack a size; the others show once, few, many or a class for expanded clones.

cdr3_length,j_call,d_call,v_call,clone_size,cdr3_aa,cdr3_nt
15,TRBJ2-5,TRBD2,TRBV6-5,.,CASSYGLAAKETQYF,TGTGCCAGCAGTTATGGTCTAGCGGCGAAAGAGACCCAGTACTTC
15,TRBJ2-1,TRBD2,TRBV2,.,CASSITSASYNEQFF,TGTGCCAGCAGCATAACTAGCGCCTCCTACAATGAGCAGTTCTTC
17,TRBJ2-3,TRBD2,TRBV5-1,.,CASSLEAVASGTDTQYF,TGCGCCAGCAGCTTGGAGGCGGTGGCTAGCGGAACAGATACGCAGTATTTT
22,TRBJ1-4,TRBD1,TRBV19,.,CASSTSYGTGPYNGPTNEKLFF,TGTGCCAGTAGTACCTCCTATGGGACAGGGCCTTATAACGGCCCAACTAATGAAAAACTGTTTTTT
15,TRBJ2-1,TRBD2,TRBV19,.,CASSISGLASSEQFF,TGTGCCAGTAGTATATCGGGACTAGCGTCATCCGAGCAGTTCTTC
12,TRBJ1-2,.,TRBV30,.,CACPHGEYGYTF,TGTGCCTGCCCCCACGGGGAATATGGCTACACCTTC
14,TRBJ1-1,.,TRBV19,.,CASSIGQGRAEAFF,TGTGCCAGTAGTATTGGGCAGGGGCGCGCTGAAGCTTTCTTT
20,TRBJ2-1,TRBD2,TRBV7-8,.,CASSSLAGAYPGSSYNEQFF,TGTGCCAGCAGCTCCTTGGCGGGAGCCTACCCCGGGAGCTCCTACAATGAGCAGTTCTTC
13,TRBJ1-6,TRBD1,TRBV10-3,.,CAISGGGDSPLHF,TGTGCCATCAGTGGAGGGGGCGATTCACCCCTCCACTTT
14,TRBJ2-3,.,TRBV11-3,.,CASSLNAGMDTQYF,TGTGCCAGCAGCTTAAATGCGGGCATGGATACGCAGTATTTT
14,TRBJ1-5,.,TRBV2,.,CASSEDTSNQPQHF,TGTGCCAGCAGTGAAGACACTAGCAATCAGCCCCAGCATTTT
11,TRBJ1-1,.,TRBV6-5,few,CASSNPGVAFF,TGTGCCAGCAGTAACCCAGGGGTGGCTTTCTTT
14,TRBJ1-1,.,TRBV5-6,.,CASSLGRGDTEAFF,TGTGCCAGCAGCTTGGGCAGGGGAGATACTGAAGCTTTCTTT
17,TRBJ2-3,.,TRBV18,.,CASSLFMGAQGTDTQYF,TGTGCCAGCTCACTATTCATGGGGGCTCAGGGCACAGATACGCAGTATTTT
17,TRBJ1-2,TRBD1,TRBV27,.,CASSPSTGGAVNYGYTF,TGTGCCAGCAGTCCATCGACAGGGGGCGCGGTAAACTATGGCTACACCTTC
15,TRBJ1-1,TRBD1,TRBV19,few,CASTRTGVLNTEAFF,TGTGCCAGTACTAGGACAGGGGTCTTGAACACTGAAGCTTTCTTT
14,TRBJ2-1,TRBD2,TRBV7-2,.,CASRRLAGGAEQFF,TGTGCCAGCAGGCGGTTAGCGGGAGGGGCTGAGCAGTTCTTC
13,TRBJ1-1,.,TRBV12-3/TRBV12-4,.,CASSFEVNTEAFF,TGTGCCAGCAGTTTTGAGGTGAACACTGAAGCTTTCTTT
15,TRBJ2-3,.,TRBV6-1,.,CASSENRGRADTQYF,TGTGCCAGCAGTGAAAACAGGGGGAGGGCAGATACGCAGTATTTT
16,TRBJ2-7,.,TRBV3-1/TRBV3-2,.,CASSPLAASAAYEQYF,TGTGCCAGCAGCCCACTTGCGGCCAGCGCAGCCTACGAGCAGTACTTC
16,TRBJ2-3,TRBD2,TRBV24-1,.,CATSDIQRGFTDTQYF,TGTGCCACCAGTGATATCCAGCGGGGGTTCACAGATACGCAGTATTTT
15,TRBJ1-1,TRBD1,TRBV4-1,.,CASSQATGWTTEAFF,TGCGCCAGCAGCCAAGCGACAGGGTGGACGACTGAAGCTTTCTTT
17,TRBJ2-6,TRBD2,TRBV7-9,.,CASSRLAGGSGANVLTF,TGTGCCAGCAGCCGACTAGCGGGGGGCTCTGGGGCCAACGTCCTGACTTTC
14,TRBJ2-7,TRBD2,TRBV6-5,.,CASRLAGGSYEQYF,TGTGCCAGTCGACTAGCGGGAGGTTCCTACGAGCAGTACTTC
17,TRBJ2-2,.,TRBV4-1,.,CASSQDRGSSNTGELFF,TGCGCCAGCAGCCAAGATAGGGGTAGCTCGAACACCGGGGAGCTGTTTTTT
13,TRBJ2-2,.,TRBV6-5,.,CASSRTNTGELFF,TGTGCCAGCAGTAGGACTAACACCGGGGAGCTGTTTTTT
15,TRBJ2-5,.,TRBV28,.,CASSSAARAQETQYF,TGTGCCAGCAGTTCCGCCGCTAGAGCCCAAGAGACCCAGTACTTC
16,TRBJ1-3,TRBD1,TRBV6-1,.,CASSVGQGAIGNTIYF,TGTGCCAGCAGTGTCGGGCAGGGGGCTATTGGAAACACCATATATTTT
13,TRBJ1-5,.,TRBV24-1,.,CATSGQSNQPQHF,TGTGCCACCAGTGGACAGAGCAATCAGCCCCAGCATTTT
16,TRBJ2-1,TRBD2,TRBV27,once,CASSLSARGGRNEQFF,TGTGCCAGCAGTTTATCGGCGCGGGGGGGCCGCAATGAGCAGTTCTTC
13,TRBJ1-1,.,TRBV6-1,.,CASSEVRDTEAFF,TGTGCCAGCAGTGAAGTTCGGGACACTGAAGCTTTCTTT
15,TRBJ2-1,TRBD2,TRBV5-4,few,CASSLAGSGRGEQFF,TGTGCCAGCAGCTTGGCCGGCAGCGGGAGGGGTGAGCAGTTCTTC
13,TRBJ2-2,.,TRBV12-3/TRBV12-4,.,CASSLFDTGELFF,TGTGCCAGCAGTTTATTCGACACCGGGGAGCTGTTTTTT
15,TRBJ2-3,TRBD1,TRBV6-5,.,CASLKRDREVDTQYF,TGTGCCAGCCTGAAGAGGGACAGGGAGGTAGATACGCAGTATTTT
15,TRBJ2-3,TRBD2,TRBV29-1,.,CSVELASGSTDTQYF,TGCAGCGTTGAGTTGGCTAGCGGGAGCACAGATACGCAGTATTTT
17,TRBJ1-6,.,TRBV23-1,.,CASTPEGGRGTNSPLHF,TGCGCCAGCACCCCGGAAGGGGGGAGGGGAACTAATTCACCCCTCCACTTT
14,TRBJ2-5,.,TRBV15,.,CATSRDGQQETQYF,TGTGCCACCAGCAGAGATGGACAGCAAGAGACCCAGTACTTC
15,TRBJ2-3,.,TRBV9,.,CASRGGRDPTDTQYF,TGTGCCAGCAGAGGGGGGAGGGATCCCACAGATACGCAGTATTTT
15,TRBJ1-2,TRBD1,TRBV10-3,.,CAISAGGSSNYGYTF,TGTGCCATCAGCGCAGGGGGCTCGAGTAACTATGGCTACACCTTC
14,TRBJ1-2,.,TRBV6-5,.,CASRRSDRTEGYTF,TGTGCCAGCAGGCGATCCGACAGGACAGAGGGCTACACCTTC
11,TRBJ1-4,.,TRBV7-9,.,CASSQLEKLFF,TGTGCCAGCAGCCAACTGGAAAAACTGTTTTTT
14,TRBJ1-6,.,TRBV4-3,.,CASSLASDNSPLHF,TGCGCCAGCAGCCTGGCCTCCGATAATTCACCCCTCCACTTT
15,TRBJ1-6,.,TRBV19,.,CASSIAGGIDSPLHF,TGTGCCAGTAGTATAGCTGGCGGGATAGATTCACCCCTCCACTTT
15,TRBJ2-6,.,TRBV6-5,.,CASRFVLAGANVLTF,TGTGCCAGCAGGTTCGTACTAGCCGGGGCCAACGTCCTGACTTTC
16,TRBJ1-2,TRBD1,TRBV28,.,CASSSRGTGLIGGYTF,TGTGCCAGCAGTTCCCGGGGGACAGGGCTGATTGGTGGCTACACCTTC
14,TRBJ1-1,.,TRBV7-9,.,CASSYPEQSTEAFF,TGTGCCAGCAGCTACCCTGAGCAATCCACTGAAGCTTTCTTT
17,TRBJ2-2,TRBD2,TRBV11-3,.,CASSLDGFLAGTGELFF,TGTGCCAGCAGCTTAGATGGTTTCCTAGCGGGGACCGGGGAGCTGTTTTTT
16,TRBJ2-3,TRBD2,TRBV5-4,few,CASSLEGLAITDTQYF,TGTGCCAGCAGCTTGGAGGGACTAGCGATAACAGATACGCAGTATTTT
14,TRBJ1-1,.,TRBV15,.,CATSTGQRGTEAFF,TGTGCCACCAGCACCGGACAGAGAGGAACTGAAGCTTTCTTT
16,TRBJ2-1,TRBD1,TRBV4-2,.,CASSPITGQGYNEQFF,TGTGCCAGCAGCCCGATCACTGGACAGGGCTACAATGAGCAGTTCTTC
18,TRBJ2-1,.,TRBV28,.,CASSSAVLLSGDYNEQFF,TGTGCCAGCAGTTCCGCCGTACTACTTAGCGGAGACTACAATGAGCAGTTCTTC
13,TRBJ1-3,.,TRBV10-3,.,CAISGDIGNTIYF,TGTGCCATCAGTGGGGACATTGGAAACACCATATATTTT
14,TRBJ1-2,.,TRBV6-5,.,CARQGRAPLYGYTF,TGTGCCCGCCAGGGCAGGGCCCCCCTCTATGGCTACACCTTC
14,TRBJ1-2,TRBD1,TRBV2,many,CASSGDSYGYGYTF,TGTGCCAGCAGTGGGGACAGCTATGGCTATGGCTACACCTTC
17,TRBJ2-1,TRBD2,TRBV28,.,CASSLRSGRAFYNEQFF,TGTGCCAGCAGTCTACGAAGCGGGAGGGCCTTCTACAATGAGCAGTTCTTC
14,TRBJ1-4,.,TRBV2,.,CASTPGRRGEKLFF,TGTGCCAGCACCCCGGGCCGGCGAGGGGAAAAACTGTTTTTT